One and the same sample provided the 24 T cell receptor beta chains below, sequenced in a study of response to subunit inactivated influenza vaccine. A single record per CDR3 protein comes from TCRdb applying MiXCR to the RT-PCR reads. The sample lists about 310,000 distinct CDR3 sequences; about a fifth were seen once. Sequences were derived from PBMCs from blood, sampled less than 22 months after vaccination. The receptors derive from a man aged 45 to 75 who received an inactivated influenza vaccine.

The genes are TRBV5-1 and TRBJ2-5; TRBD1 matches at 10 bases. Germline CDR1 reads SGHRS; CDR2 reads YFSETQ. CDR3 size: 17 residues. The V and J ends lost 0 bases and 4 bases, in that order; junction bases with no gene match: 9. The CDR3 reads CASSLAIGTGDGETQYF. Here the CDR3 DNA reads TGCGCCAGCAGCTTGGCTATAGGGACAGGGGATGGAGAGACCCAGTACTTC. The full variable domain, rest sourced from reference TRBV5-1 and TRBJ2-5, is KAGVTQTPRYLIKTRGQQVTLSCSPISGHRSVSWYQQTPGQGLQFLFEYFSETQRNKGNFPGRFSGRQFSNSRSEMNVSTLELGDSALYLCASSLAIGTGDGETQYFGPGTRLLVL.

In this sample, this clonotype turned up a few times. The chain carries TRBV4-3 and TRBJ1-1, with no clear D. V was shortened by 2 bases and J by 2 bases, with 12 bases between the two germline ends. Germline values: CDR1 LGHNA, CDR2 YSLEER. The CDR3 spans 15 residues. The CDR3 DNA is TGCGCCAGCAGCCAATACGGGAGACAAAACACTGAAGCTTTCTTT. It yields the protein CASSQYGRQNTEAFF.

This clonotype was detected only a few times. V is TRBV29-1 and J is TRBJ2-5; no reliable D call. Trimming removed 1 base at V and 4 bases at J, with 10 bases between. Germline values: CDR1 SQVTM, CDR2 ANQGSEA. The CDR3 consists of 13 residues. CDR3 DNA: TGCAGCGTTGAAGTGGATAGTTTAGAGACCCAGTACTTC. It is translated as CSVEVDSLETQYF.

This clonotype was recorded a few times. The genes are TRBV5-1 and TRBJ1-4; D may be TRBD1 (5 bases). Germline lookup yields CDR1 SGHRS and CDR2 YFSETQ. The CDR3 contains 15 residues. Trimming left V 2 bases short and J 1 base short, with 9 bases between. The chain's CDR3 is CASSFGQGTNEKLFF. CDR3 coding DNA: TGCGCCAGCAGCTTTGGGCAGGGAACTAATGAAAAACTGTTTTTT.

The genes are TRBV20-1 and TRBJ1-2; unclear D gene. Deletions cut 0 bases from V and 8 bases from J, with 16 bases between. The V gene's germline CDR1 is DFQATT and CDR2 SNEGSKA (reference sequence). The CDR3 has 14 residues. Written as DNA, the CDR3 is TGCAGTGCTAGAGATGGAGCATACCGAGGGGGCTACACCTTC. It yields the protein CSARDGAYRGGYTF.

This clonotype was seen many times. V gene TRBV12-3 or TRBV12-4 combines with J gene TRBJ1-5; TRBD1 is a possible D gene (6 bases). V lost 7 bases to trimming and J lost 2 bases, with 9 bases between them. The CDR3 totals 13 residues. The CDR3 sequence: CASKRQGNQPQHF. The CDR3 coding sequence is TGTGCCAGCAAGAGACAGGGCAATCAGCCCCAGCATTTT.

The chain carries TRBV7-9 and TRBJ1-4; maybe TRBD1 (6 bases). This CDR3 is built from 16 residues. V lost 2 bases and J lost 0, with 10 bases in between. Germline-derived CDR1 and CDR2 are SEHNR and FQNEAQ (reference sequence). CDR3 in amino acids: CASSLTGQSTNEKLFF. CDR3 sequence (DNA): TGTGCCAGCAGCTTAACCGGACAGTCAACTAATGAAAAACTGTTTTTT. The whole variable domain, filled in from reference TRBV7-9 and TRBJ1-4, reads DTGVSQNPRHKITKRGQNVTFRCDPISEHNRLYWYRQTLGQGPEFLTYFQNEAQLEKSRLLSDRFSAERPKGSFSTLEIQRTEQGDSAMYLCASSLTGQSTNEKLFFGSGTQLSVL.

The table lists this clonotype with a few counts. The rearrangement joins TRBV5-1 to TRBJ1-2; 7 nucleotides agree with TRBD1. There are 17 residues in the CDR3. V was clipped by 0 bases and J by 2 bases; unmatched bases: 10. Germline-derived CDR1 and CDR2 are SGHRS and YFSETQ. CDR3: CASSLAYWPRGNYGYTF. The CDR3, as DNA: TGCGCCAGCAGCTTGGCCTATTGGCCCAGGGGGAACTATGGCTACACCTTC.

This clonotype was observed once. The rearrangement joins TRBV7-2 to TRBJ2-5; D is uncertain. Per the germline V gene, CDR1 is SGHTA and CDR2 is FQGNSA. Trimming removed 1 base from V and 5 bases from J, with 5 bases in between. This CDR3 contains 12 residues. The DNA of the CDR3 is TGTGCCAGCAGCTTAGACACTGAGACCCAGTACTTC. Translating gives CASSLDTETQYF.

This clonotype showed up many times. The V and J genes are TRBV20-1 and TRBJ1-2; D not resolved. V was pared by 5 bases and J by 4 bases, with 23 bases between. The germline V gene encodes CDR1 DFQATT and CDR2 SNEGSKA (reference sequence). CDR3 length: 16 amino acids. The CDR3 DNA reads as TGCAGTGCTCCCAGTTCGGGTCGTCAGCGCGGCTATGGCTACACCTTC. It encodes CSAPSSGRQRGYGYTF.

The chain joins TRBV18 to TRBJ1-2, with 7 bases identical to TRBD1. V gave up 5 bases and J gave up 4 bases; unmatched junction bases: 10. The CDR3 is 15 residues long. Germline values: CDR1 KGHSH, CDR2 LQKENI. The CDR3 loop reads CASSSLPTGTYGYTF. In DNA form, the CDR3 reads TGTGCCAGCTCAAGCCTTCCGACAGGGACCTATGGCTACACCTTC.

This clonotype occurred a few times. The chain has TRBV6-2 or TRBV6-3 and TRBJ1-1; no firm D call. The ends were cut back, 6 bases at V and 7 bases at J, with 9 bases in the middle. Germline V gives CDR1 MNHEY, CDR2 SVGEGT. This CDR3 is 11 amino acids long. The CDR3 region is CASSRAGEAFF. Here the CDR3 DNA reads TGTGCCAGCAGCCGCGCAGGTGAAGCTTTCTTT.

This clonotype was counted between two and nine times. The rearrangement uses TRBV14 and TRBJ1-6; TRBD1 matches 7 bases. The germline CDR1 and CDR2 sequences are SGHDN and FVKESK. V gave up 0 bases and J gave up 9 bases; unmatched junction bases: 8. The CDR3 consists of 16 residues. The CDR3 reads CASSQDFRQGTSPLHF. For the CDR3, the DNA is TGTGCCAGCAGCCAAGATTTTCGACAGGGAACTTCACCCCTCCACTTT.

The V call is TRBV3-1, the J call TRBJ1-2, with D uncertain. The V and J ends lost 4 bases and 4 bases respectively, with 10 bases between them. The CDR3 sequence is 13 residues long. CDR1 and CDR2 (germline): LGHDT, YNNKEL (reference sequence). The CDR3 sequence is CASSPGLPYGYTF. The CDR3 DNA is TGTGCCAGCAGCCCTGGGTTGCCCTATGGCTACACCTTC.

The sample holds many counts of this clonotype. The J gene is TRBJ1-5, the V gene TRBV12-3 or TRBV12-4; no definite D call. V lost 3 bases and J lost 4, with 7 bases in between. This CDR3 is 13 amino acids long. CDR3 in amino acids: CASSFSENQPQHF. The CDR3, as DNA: TGTGCCAGCAGTTTCAGTGAGAATCAGCCCCAGCATTTT.

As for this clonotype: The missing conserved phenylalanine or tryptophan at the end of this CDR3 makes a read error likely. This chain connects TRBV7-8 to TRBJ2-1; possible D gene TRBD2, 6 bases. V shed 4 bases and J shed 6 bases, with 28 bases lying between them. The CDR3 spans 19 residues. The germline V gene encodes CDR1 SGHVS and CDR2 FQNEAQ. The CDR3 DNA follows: TGTGCCAGCAGCTCACATAGATTATTCGCGGGAAGGGTCACCAATGAGCAGTTCTGC. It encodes CASSSHRLFAGRVTNEQFC.

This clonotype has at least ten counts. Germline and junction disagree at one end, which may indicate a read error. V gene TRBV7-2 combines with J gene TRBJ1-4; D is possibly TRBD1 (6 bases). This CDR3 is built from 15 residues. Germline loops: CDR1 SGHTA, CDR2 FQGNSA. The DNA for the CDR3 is TGTGCCAGCAGCTTAGGTGGACAGTCTAACGAAAAACTGTTTTTT. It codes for CASSLGGQSNEKLFF.

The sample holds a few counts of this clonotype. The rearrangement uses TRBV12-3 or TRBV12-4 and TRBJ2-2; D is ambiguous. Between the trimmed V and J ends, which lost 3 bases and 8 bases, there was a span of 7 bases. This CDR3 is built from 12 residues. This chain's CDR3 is CASSLTIGELFF. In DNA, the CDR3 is TGTGCCAGCAGTTTGACGATTGGGGAGCTGTTTTTT.

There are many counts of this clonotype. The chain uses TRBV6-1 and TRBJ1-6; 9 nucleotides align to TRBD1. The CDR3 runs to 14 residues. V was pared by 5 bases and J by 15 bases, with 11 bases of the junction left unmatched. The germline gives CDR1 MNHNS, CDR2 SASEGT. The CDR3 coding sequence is TGTGCCAGCAGTCCGGACAGGGGAAACCGTATCCTCCACTTT. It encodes CASSPDRGNRILHF.

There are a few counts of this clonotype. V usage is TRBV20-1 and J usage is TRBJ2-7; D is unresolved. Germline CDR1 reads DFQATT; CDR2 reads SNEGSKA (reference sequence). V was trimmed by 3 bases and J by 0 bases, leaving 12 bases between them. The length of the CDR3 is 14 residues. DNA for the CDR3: TGCAGTGCTAGCTTTTGGCGGAGCTCCTACGAGCAGTACTTC. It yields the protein CSASFWRSSYEQYF.

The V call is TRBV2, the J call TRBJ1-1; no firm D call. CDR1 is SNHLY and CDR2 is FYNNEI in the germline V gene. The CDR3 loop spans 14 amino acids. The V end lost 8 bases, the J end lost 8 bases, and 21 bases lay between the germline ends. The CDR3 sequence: CASAQSSRRREAFF. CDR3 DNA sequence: TGTGCCAGCGCCCAGTCCTCCCGAAGGAGGGAAGCTTTCTTT. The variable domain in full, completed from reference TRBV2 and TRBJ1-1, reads EPEVTQTPSHQVTQMGQEVILRCVPISNHLYFYWYRQILGQKVEFLVSFYNNEISEKSEIFDDQFSVERPDGSNFTLKIRSTKLEDSAMYFCASAQSSRRREAFFGQGTRLTVV.

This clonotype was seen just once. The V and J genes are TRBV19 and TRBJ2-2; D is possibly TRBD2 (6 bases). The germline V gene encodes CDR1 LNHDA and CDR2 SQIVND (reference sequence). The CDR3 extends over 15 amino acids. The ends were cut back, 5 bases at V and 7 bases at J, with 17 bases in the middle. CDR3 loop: CASSARDSLHGELFF. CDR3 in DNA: TGTGCCAGTAGTGCCCGGGACTCCCTCCACGGGGAGCTGTTTTTT.

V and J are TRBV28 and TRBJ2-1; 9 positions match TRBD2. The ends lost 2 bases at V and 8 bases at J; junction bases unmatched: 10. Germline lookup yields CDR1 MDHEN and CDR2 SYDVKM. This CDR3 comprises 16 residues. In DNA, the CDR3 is TGTGCCAGCAGTTTAAGGGTAGCGGGAGAGGGGGATGAGCAGTTCTTC. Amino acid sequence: CASSLRVAGEGDEQFF.

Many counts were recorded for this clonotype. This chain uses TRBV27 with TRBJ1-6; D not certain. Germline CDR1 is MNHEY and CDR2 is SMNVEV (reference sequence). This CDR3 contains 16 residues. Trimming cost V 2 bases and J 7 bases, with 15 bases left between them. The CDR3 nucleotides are TGTGCCAGCAGTTTACTTACTGACATTGTGAATTCACCCCTCCACTTT. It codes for CASSLLTDIVNSPLHF.